This T cell receptor (beta chain) comes out of a study of T cell repertoires in cytomegalovirus infection. Trimming removed 5 bases from V and 7 bases from J; junction bases left unmatched: 11. This CDR3 is 15 amino acids long. Germline loops: CDR1 MNHNS, CDR2 SASEGT. There are many counts of this clonotype. TCRdb used MiXCR to reprocess the reads, holding one entry per CDR3 protein. Among hundreds of thousands of distinct CDR3 sequences, around a sixth were seen once, and the ten largest hold 8.5% to 10%. The clonotype originates from a human donor in good health (CMV status not recorded). Some clones in this sample may be carry-over from other donors' samples. V usage is TRBV6-1 and J usage is TRBJ1-5, with 7 bases that match TRBD1. Sequencing was carried out using PBMCs. The CDR3, as DNA: TGTGCCAGCAGTCCCTTCGACAGGGCCGACCAGCCCCAGCATTTT. Translating gives CASSPFDRADQPQHF.